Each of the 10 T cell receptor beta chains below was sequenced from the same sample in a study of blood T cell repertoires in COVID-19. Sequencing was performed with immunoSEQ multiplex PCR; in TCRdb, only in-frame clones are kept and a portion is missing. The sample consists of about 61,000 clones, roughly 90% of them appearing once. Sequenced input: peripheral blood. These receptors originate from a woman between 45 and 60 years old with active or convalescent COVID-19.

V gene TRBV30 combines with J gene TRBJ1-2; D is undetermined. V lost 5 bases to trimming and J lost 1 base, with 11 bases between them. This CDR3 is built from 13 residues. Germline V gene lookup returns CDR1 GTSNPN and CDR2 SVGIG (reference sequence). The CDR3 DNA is TGTGCCTGGGAACAGTTCATTAACTATGGCTACACCTTC. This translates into CAWEQFINYGYTF.

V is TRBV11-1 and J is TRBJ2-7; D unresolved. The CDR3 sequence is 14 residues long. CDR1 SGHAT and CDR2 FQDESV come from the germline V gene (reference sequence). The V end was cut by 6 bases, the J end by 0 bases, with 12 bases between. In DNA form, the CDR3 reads TGTGCCAGCAGGAGAGGATGGAGCTCCTACGAGCAGTACTTC. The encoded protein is CASRRGWSSYEQYF.

Here the CDR3 DNA reads TGTGCCAGCAGTGAGATACTTGCGACCTACGAGCAGTACTTC. It is translated as CASSEILATYEQYF. The chain joins TRBV6-1 to TRBJ2-7; D unresolved. Germline CDR1 is MNHNS and CDR2 is SASEGT. The CDR3 extends over 14 amino acids. With 3 bases removed from V and 2 bases from J, the gap between germline ends came to 11 bases.

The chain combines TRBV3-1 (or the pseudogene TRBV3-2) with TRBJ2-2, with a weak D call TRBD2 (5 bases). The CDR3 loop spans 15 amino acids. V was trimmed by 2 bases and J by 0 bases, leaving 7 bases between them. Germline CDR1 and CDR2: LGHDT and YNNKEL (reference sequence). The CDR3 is CASSQLAPNTGELFF. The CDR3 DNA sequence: TGTGCCAGCAGCCAATTAGCGCCGAACACCGGGGAGCTGTTTTTT.

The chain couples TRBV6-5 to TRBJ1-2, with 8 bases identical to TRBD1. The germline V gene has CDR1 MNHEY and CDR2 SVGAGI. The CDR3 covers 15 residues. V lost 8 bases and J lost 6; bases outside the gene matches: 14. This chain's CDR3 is CASEVDRGSENGYTF. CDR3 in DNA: TGTGCCAGCGAAGTAGACAGGGGTAGCGAGAATGGCTACACCTTC.

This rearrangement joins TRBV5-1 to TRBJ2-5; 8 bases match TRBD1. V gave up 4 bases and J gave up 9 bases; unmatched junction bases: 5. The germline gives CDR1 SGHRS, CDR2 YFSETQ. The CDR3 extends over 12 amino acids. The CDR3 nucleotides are TGCGCCAGCAGCCCGGACAGGGCTGCCCAGTACTTC. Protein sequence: CASSPDRAAQYF.

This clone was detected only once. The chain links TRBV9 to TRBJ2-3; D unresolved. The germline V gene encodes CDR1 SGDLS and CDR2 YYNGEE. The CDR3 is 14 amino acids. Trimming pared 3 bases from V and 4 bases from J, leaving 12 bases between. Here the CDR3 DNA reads TGTGCCAGCAGCGAGTCCAGTCACGCAGATACGCAGTATTTT. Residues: CASSESSHADTQYF.

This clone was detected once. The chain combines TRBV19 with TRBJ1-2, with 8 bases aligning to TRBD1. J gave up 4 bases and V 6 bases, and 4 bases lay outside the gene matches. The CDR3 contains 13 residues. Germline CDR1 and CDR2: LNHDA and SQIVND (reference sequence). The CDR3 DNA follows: TGTGCCAGTAGCCGAGGGACAGGCTATGGCTACACCTTC. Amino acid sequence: CASSRGTGYGYTF.

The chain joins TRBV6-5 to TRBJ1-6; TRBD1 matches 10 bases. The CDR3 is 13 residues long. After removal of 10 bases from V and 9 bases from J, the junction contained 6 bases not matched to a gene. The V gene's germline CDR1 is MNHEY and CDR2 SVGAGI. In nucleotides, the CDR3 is TGTGCCACCCGGGACAGGGGTGGTTCACCCCTCCACTTT. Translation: CATRDRGGSPLHF.

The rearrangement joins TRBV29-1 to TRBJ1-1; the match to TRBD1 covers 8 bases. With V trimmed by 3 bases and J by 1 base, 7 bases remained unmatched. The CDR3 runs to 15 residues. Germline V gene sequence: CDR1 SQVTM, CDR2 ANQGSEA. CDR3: CSVDLTGTGNTEAFF. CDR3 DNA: TGCAGCGTTGACCTAACCGGGACAGGGAACACTGAAGCTTTCTTT. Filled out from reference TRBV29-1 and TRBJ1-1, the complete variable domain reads SAVISQKPSRDICQRGTSLTIQCQVDSQVTMMFWYRQQPGQSLTLIATANQGSEATYESGFVIDKFPISRPNLTFSTLTVSNMSPEDSSIYLCSVDLTGTGNTEAFFGQGTRLTVV.